The 5 T cell receptor beta chains in this list originate from one sample, sequenced in a study of cytomegalovirus exposure and HLA in healthy donors (dated 2017 in TCRdb). Library generation was performed with the immunoSEQ multiplex PCR assay. The multiplex PCR relied on a mix of 60 forward primers for TCR Vbeta segments and 13 reverse primers for TCR Jbeta segments. The clones in this table, taken by TCRdb from immuneACCESS, are in-frame only. Not every clone is retained; where verified, under half of the shortfall comes from an unresolved V gene, and the cause of the rest is unknown. Across this sample there are around 100,000 clones, with 65% to 80% seen only once. The ten biggest clones cover around 5% of the sample. The sequenced sample was PBMCs. The origin of the receptors is a man aged 30 to 39 in good health and CMV-seropositive.

The V call is TRBV11-2, the J call TRBJ1-1; D is perhaps TRBD1 (6 bases). The length of the CDR3 is 14 residues. CDR1 SGHAT and CDR2 FQNNGV come from the germline V gene. V shed 5 bases and J shed 4 bases, with 14 bases lying between them. This CDR3 is CASSPNTGRTEAFF. CDR3 bases: TGTGCCAGCAGCCCAAATACAGGGCGCACTGAAGCTTTCTTT. Combining the CDR3 with reference TRBV11-2 and TRBJ1-1 gives the whole variable domain EAGVAQSPRYKIIEKRQSVAFWCNPISGHATLYWYQQILGQGPKLLIQFQNNGVVDDSQLPKDRFSAERLKGVDSTLKIQPAKLEDSAVYLCASSPNTGRTEAFFGQGTRLTVV.

This clone was seen just once. This chain uses TRBV14 with TRBJ2-3; tentative D call: TRBD1 (5 bases). Germline CDR1 reads SGHDN; CDR2 reads FVKESK. This CDR3 region has 14 residues. V was pared by 2 bases and J by 8 bases, with 14 bases between. The CDR3: CASSQIYRFGTQYF. For the CDR3, the DNA is TGTGCCAGCAGCCAAATCTACAGGTTTGGTACGCAGTATTTT.

The V and J genes are TRBV7-9 and TRBJ2-5, with D possibly TRBD1 on 5 matching bases. Germline V lookup: CDR1 SEHNR, CDR2 FQNEAQ (reference sequence). The CDR3 has 16 residues. V was shortened by 6 bases and J by 4 bases, with 21 bases between the two germline ends. This CDR3 is CASSIEDRRRGETQYF. CDR3 DNA sequence: TGTGCCAGCAGTATCGAGGACCGCCGAAGGGGAGAGACCCAGTACTTC.

With regard to this clone: Within the sample, other DNA sequences also encode this same CDR3. This chain uses TRBV2 with TRBJ2-3; no reliable D call. The CDR3 loop spans 12 amino acids. V was pared by 4 bases and J by 3 bases, with 5 bases between. Germline CDR1 and CDR2: SNHLY and FYNNEI. CDR3 in DNA: TGTGCCAGCAGTGTGGCTACAGATACGCAGTATTTT. It encodes CASSVATDTQYF.

The rearrangement joins TRBV6-6 to TRBJ2-1, with 7 bases identical to TRBD2. In germline, CDR1 is MNHNY, CDR2 SVGAGI (reference sequence). This CDR3 spans 16 amino acids. V lost 1 base to trimming and J lost 5 bases; unmatched junction nucleotides: 8. CDR3: CASSYLAGGGNNEQFF. The CDR3 nucleotides read TGTGCCAGCAGTTACTTAGCGGGCGGGGGTAACAATGAGCAGTTCTTC.